This paragraph reports one T cell receptor beta chain. This record belongs to a study of cytomegalovirus exposure and HLA in healthy donors. Per the germline V gene, CDR1 is MNHNY and CDR2 is SVGAGI (reference sequence). The CDR3 spans 14 residues. The V end was cut by 0 bases, the J end by 10 bases, with 13 bases between. The primer mix had 60 Vbeta and 13 Jbeta primers. Some clones are missing from TCRdb's copy, which holds only in-frame ones; the method was immunoSEQ multiplex PCR. The sample holds roughly 100,000 clones; over 70% are singletons and the top ten take roughly 5%. The chain joins TRBV6-6 to TRBJ2-1, with D perhaps TRBD2 (6 bases). The receptor comes from a male donor in good health and CMV-seronegative. The material sequenced was PBMCs. The CDR3 loop is CASSYSSGSGEQFF. In DNA form, the CDR3 reads TGTGCCAGCAGTTACTCATCCGGGAGTGGGGAGCAGTTCTTC.